Below, one T cell receptor (beta chain) is given with its context. The antigen remains unidentified. Since the CDR3 does not end with the conserved phenylalanine or tryptophan, this likely comes from a read error. The data originate from a study of tumor and adjacent non-tumor tissue in lung cancer. Study-wide context: Patients comprised about a dozen adenocarcinoma, a couple of squamous cell carcinoma and 1 small cell lung cancer. Samples averaged around 4 million productive TCRbeta reads each.

RNA was extracted from bulk tissue without any cell sorting. The library came from three nested PCR rounds adapted from ARM-PCR protocols. MiXCR was run by TCRdb on the multiplex PCR reads, yielding one entry per CDR3 protein. The data hold 200,000 to 250,000 distinct CDR3 sequences, with 70% to 75% observed a single time. Regarding the study as a whole: Tumor tissue had significantly higher TCR diversity than normal lung.

The germline V and J ends were trimmed by 3 bases and 1 base, with 13 bases remaining between them. Germline V lookup: CDR1 MNHEY, CDR2 SVGAGI. This CDR3 region has 17 residues. This sequence joins TRBV6-5 and TRBJ2-6; perhaps TRBD2 as D (5 bases). This TCR was recovered from a man between 60 and 75 years old with non-small cell lung cancer. Sample: lung tumor tissue. Here the CDR3 DNA reads TGTGCCAGCAGTTATGGCGTTGGGAGATCTGGGGCCAACGTCCTGACTTAC. Its translation: CASSYGVGRSGANVLTY.